Shown below are 29 T cell receptor beta chains from a single sample sequenced in a study of early T cells in non-severe SARS-CoV-2 infection. TCRdb fed the 5' RACE reads into MiXCR, producing one record per CDR3 protein. The data show under 60,000 distinct CDR3 sequences, with approximately 10% seen just once and around 21% held by the top ten. The specimen sequenced was whole blood. These receptors were obtained from an adult who was a healthcare worker with PCR-confirmed SARS-CoV-2 infection or an uninfected control (not recorded which).

CDR3 DNA: TGTGCCAGCAGTCCACACGAGTCCCAGCATTTT. Its protein is CASSPHESQHF. This chain connects TRBV27 to TRBJ1-5, with D hard to call. This CDR3 is built from 11 residues. Germline CDR1 and CDR2: MNHEY and SMNVEV (reference sequence). Trimming pared 5 bases from V and 11 bases from J, leaving 10 bases between.

This clonotype was observed a handful of times. The genes are TRBV10-1 and TRBJ1-6, with D maybe TRBD1 (5 bases). Trimming cost V 2 bases and J 8 bases, with 7 bases left between them. The CDR3 runs to 13 residues. The germline CDR1 and CDR2 sequences are WNHNN and SYGVQD (reference sequence). The CDR3 spells CASSETGYSPLHF. CDR3 DNA: TGCGCCAGCAGTGAGACAGGTTATTCACCCCTCCACTTT.

V is TRBV20-1 and J is TRBJ2-2; 9 nucleotides match TRBD2. The CDR3 consists of 17 residues. Germline V gene sequence: CDR1 DFQATT, CDR2 SNEGSKA (reference sequence). V was clipped by 0 bases and J by 7 bases; unmatched bases: 12. This CDR3 reads CSARDQKRGAQIGELFF. The CDR3 DNA is TGCAGTGCTAGAGATCAAAAGCGGGGGGCCCAAATCGGGGAGCTGTTTTTT.

This clonotype was observed a few times. The CDR3 sequence: CASSVNPSLGIQYF. CDR3 sequence (DNA): TGTGCCAGCAGCGTGAACCCCAGTCTAGGCATTCAGTACTTC. This rearrangement joins TRBV9 to TRBJ2-4; D is uncertain. Trimming took 2 bases from V and 9 from J, leaving 15 bases between them. The CDR3 runs to 14 residues. In germline, CDR1 is SGDLS, CDR2 YYNGEE.

As DNA, the CDR3 is TGTGCCAGCAGTTCCGAGAGGCAGGGCAATCAGCCCCAGCATTTT. Translating it yields CASSSERQGNQPQHF. The rearrangement links TRBV12-3 or TRBV12-4 to TRBJ1-5; the D is unclear. The CDR3 spans 15 residues. V was pared by 4 bases and J by 2 bases, with 12 bases between.

A few counts support this clonotype. The rearrangement links TRBV20-1 to TRBJ2-3, with 7 bases fitting TRBD2. This CDR3 is 12 amino acids long. Germline loops: CDR1 DFQATT, CDR2 SNEGSKA (reference sequence). The V segment lost 6 bases and the J segment 5 bases; nucleotides outside the gene matches: 5. The CDR3 DNA follows: TGCAGTGCCGCACCGGGAGGAGATACGCAGTATTTT. It yields the protein CSAAPGGDTQYF.

This clonotype was observed at least ten times. The J gene is TRBJ1-5, the V gene TRBV2, with TRBD1 as a possible D gene (5 bases). Trimming pared 3 bases from V and 3 bases from J, leaving 9 bases between. CDR1 and CDR2 from the germline V gene are SNHLY and FYNNEI. The CDR3 spans 14 residues. Here the CDR3 DNA reads TGTGCCAGCAGTGAGGGGCGGGCCAATCAGCCCCAGCATTTT. Translating gives CASSEGRANQPQHF. The full variable domain, its missing parts supplied by reference TRBV2 and TRBJ1-5, is EPEVTQTPSHQVTQMGQEVILRCVPISNHLYFYWYRQILGQKVEFLVSFYNNEISEKSEIFDDQFSVERPDGSNFTLKIRSTKLEDSAMYFCASSEGRANQPQHFGDGTRLSIL.

This clonotype has a count of ten or more. The genes are TRBV12-3 or TRBV12-4 and TRBJ1-1; unclear D gene. The V gene lost 3 bases and the J gene lost 0 bases, with 2 bases spanning the gap. This CDR3 is built from 12 residues. As DNA, the CDR3 is TGTGCCAGCAGTTTGTTGAACACTGAAGCTTTCTTT. Its protein is CASSLLNTEAFF.

The chain employs TRBV27 and TRBJ2-7; 8 bases agree with TRBD1. There are 14 residues in the CDR3. Germline V CDR1 and CDR2: MNHEY, SMNVEV (reference sequence). V lost 4 bases and J lost 6; bases outside the gene matches: 8. CDR3 DNA sequence: TGTGCCAGCAGTTGGGGACAGGAGGGAGCCGAGCAGTACTTC. Protein product: CASSWGQEGAEQYF.

The chain is built from TRBV5-1 and TRBJ1-1; tentatively, D is TRBD1 (6 bases). V lost 0 bases and J lost 1, with 7 bases in between. The germline gives CDR1 SGHRS, CDR2 YFSETQ. The CDR3 spans 14 residues. CDR3 region: CASSLGQANTEAFF. CDR3 DNA sequence: TGCGCCAGCAGCTTGGGACAGGCGAACACTGAAGCTTTCTTT.

This chain uses TRBV7-8 with TRBJ1-6; D ambiguous. This CDR3 region has 15 residues. Germline V gene data show CDR1 as SGHVS and CDR2 as FQNEAQ. V shed 5 bases and J shed 0 bases, with 8 bases lying between them. The CDR3 DNA reads TGTGCCAGCAGCGCGGACTTCTCCTATAATTCACCCCTCCACTTT. Translated: CASSADFSYNSPLHF.

The chain joins TRBV15 to TRBJ1-4; D not resolved. The CDR3 loop spans 15 amino acids. Germline values: CDR1 LNHNV, CDR2 YYDKDF (reference sequence). The V gene lost 5 bases and the J gene lost 8 bases, with 18 bases spanning the gap. In nucleotides, the CDR3 is TGTGCCACCAGCGGAAGATCTCCAGGAAAGGAAAAACTGTTTTTT. This translates into CATSGRSPGKEKLFF.

The chain uses TRBV7-3 and TRBJ2-3; D not resolved. V was clipped by 5 bases and J by 4 bases, with 13 bases between them. The CDR3 contains 14 residues. Germline values: CDR1 SGHTA, CDR2 FQGTGA. The CDR3 DNA reads TGTGCCAGCAGCACGATGCAGAGTTCAGATACGCAGTATTTT. This codes for CASSTMQSSDTQYF.

This rearrangement joins TRBV4-1 to TRBJ2-5; no clear D. The germline V gene has CDR1 MGHRA and CDR2 YSYEKL. This CDR3 contains 14 residues. Deletions cut 5 bases from V and 0 bases from J, with 10 bases between. CDR3 in amino acids: CASSETEYQETQYF. The DNA for the CDR3 is TGCGCCAGCAGCGAAACTGAGTACCAAGAGACCCAGTACTTC.

A few counts support this clonotype. This chain joins TRBV3-1 and TRBJ1-1; tentative D call: TRBD1 (5 bases). The ends were cut back, 1 base at V and 11 bases at J, with 8 bases in the middle. The V gene's germline CDR1 is LGHDT and CDR2 YNNKEL (reference sequence). CDR3 length equals 11 residues. CDR3 nucleotide sequence: TGTGCCAGCAGCCAAGGGGGGGATGCTTTCTTT. Its translation: CASSQGGDAFF.

This clonotype is medium-sized (0.01 to 0.1%). The gene calls are TRBV7-2 and TRBJ2-3, with D perhaps TRBD1 or TRBD2 (5 bases each). The CDR3 has 14 residues. Germline CDR1 SGHTA, CDR2 FQGNSA. Trimming left V 3 bases short and J 7 bases short, with 14 bases between. CDR3 in amino acids: CASSFDRGLNTQYF. The CDR3, as DNA: TGTGCCAGCAGCTTTGACCGGGGCTTAAATACGCAGTATTTT.

This chain joins TRBV5-8 and TRBJ1-2, with 7 positions matching TRBD1. Germline V gene sequence: CDR1 SGHTS, CDR2 YDEGEE. This CDR3 region has 12 residues. V shed 4 bases and J 8 bases; nucleotides not matched to a gene: 5. CDR3 coding DNA: TGTGCCAGCAGCAGAGGGACAGTCGGCTACACCTTC. This sequence encodes CASSRGTVGYTF.

This clonotype was seen many times. The genes are TRBV3-1 and TRBJ1-1, with no clear D. The CDR3 is made up of 15 amino acids. The V gene lost 5 bases and the J gene lost 0 bases, with 13 bases spanning the gap. Germline V gene data show CDR1 as LGHDT and CDR2 as YNNKEL (reference sequence). CDR3: CASSGGGLMNTEAFF. CDR3 bases: TGTGCCAGCAGCGGAGGAGGACTTATGAACACTGAAGCTTTCTTT. Full variable domain (remainder filled in from reference TRBV3-1 and TRBJ1-1): DTAVSQTPKYLVTQMGNDKSIKCEQNLGHDTMYWYKQDSKKFLKIMFSYNNKELIINETVPNRFSPKSPDKAHLNLHINSLELGDSAVYFCASSGGGLMNTEAFFGQGTRLTVV.

This clonotype occurred a few times. In DNA form, the CDR3 reads TGTGCCAGCAGCCTGGGACAGCAGCCAGATACGCAGTATTTT. Its translation is CASSLGQQPDTQYF. The chain is built from TRBV2 and TRBJ2-3; 7 nucleotides line up with TRBD1. V dropped 6 bases and J dropped 4; count of bases not matched to a gene: 7. This CDR3 has 14 amino acids. The V gene's germline CDR1 is SNHLY and CDR2 FYNNEI.

This clonotype was recorded many times. The chain's CDR3 is CASSSAGKNTEAFF. In DNA form, the CDR3 reads TGCGCCAGCAGCTCCGCCGGGAAGAACACTGAAGCTTTCTTT. This rearrangement joins TRBV5-1 to TRBJ1-1; D remains unclear. Looked up from germline, CDR1 is SGHRS and CDR2 is YFSETQ. The V and J ends lost 3 bases and 1 base respectively, with 10 bases between them. The CDR3 contains 14 residues.

This clonotype has a count of ten or more. The gene calls are TRBV2 and TRBJ2-2, with D perhaps TRBD2 (6 bases). From germline, CDR1 is SNHLY and CDR2 FYNNEI. This CDR3 is built from 15 residues. Deletions cut 6 bases from V and 5 bases from J, with 16 bases between. The CDR3: CASREGSTPTGELFF. DNA for the CDR3: TGTGCCAGCAGGGAGGGCTCAACCCCAACCGGGGAGCTGTTTTTT.

V usage is TRBV2 and J usage is TRBJ2-2; D uncertain. The length of the CDR3 is 12 residues. Germline values: CDR1 SNHLY, CDR2 FYNNEI. Deletions cut 3 bases from V and 7 bases from J, with 6 bases between. CDR3 coding DNA: TGTGCCAGCAGTGAGATTTACGGGGAGCTGTTTTTT. Encoded protein: CASSEIYGELFF.

Concerning this clonotype itself: It is unclear where the CDR3 begins or ends on the DNA, so no DNA is shown, and the CDR3 is as TCRdb lists it. The V call is TRBV29-1, the J call TRBJ2-3; no check of the table's D call, TRBD2, against the DNA was made. CDR1 is SQVTM and CDR2 is ANQGSEA in the germline V gene. The CDR3 is 13 residues long, ends included. The CDR3 spells CSVWRGSTDTQYF.

In its sample, this clonotype ranks as medium-sized (0.01 to 0.1%). The chain recombines TRBV12-5 with TRBJ2-1; the D is unclear. This CDR3 has 16 residues. Germline assignment: CDR1 LGHNT and CDR2 FRNRAP. Deletions cut 4 bases from V and 5 bases from J, with 18 bases between. This chain's CDR3 is CASGWTYRTDNNEQFF. The CDR3 DNA reads as TGTGCTAGTGGTTGGACCTATCGGACGGATAACAATGAGCAGTTCTTC.

The genes are TRBV14 and TRBJ2-2; TRBD1 matches at 9 bases. V dropped 4 bases and J dropped 3; count of bases not matched to a gene: 6. In germline, CDR1 is SGHDN, CDR2 FVKESK. This CDR3 contains 16 residues. CDR3 coding DNA: TGTGCCAGCAGCCGCATCGGGACAGGGCACACCGGGGAGCTGTTTTTT. Translated, it gives CASSRIGTGHTGELFF.

This clonotype was observed a handful of times. This chain uses TRBV12-3 or TRBV12-4 with TRBJ2-5, with D perhaps TRBD1 (6 bases). The CDR3 totals 15 residues. Trimming pared 6 bases from V and 7 bases from J, leaving 21 bases between. DNA for the CDR3: TGTGCCAGCAGAGTTTCCGAGACAGGTTTTGGGACCCAGTACTTC. Protein product: CASRVSETGFGTQYF.

The genes are TRBV7-3 and TRBJ1-6; perhaps TRBD1 as D (5 bases). The CDR3 is 16 amino acids. Germline-derived CDR1 and CDR2 are SGHTA and FQGTGA. V was pared by 2 bases and J by 10 bases, with 18 bases between. The CDR3 nucleotides read TGTGCCAGCAGCTTATCCCCGGCAGGGATTGGCTCACCCCTCCACTTT. Translating gives CASSLSPAGIGSPLHF.

In its sample, this clonotype was seen many times. The chain combines TRBV7-9 with TRBJ2-7; D is uncertain. Trimming left V 1 base short and J 5 bases short, with 12 bases between. Germline V gene lookup returns CDR1 SEHNR and CDR2 FQNEAQ (reference sequence). This CDR3 comprises 14 residues. This chain's CDR3 is CASSLELTRDEQYF. The CDR3 DNA reads TGTGCCAGCAGCTTAGAACTAACCCGGGACGAGCAGTACTTC.

This clonotype was detected many times. The chain carries TRBV7-2 and TRBJ2-7; D unresolved. Trimming stripped 2 bases from V and 5 bases from J, with 4 bases between. The CDR3 is made up of 11 amino acids. CDR1 is SGHTA, CDR2 FQGNSA, per germline. This chain's CDR3 is CASSLLDEQYF. DNA of the CDR3: TGTGCCAGCAGCTTACTCGACGAGCAGTACTTC.